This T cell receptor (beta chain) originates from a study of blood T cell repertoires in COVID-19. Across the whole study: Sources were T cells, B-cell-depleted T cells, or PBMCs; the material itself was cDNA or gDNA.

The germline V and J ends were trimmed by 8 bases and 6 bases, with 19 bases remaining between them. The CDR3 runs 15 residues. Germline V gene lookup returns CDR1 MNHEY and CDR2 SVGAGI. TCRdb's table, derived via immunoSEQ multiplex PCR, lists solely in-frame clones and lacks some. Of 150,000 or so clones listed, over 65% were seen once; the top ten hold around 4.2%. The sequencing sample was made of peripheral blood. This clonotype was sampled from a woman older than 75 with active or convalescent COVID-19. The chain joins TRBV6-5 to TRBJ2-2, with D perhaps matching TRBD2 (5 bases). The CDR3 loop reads CASGSWTLGAGELFF. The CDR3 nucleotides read TGTGCCAGCGGGAGTTGGACGCTTGGTGCCGGGGAGCTGTTTTTT.